This T cell receptor beta chain was found in a study of cytomegalovirus exposure and HLA in healthy donors. PCR primers comprised 60 Vbeta and 13 Jbeta primers. This table comes from immunoSEQ multiplex PCR, and its TCRdb copy is limited to in-frame clones, with some not included. The table has around 70,000 clones, under 80% seen once. Germline loops: CDR1 SGHVS, CDR2 FQNEAQ. CDR3 length equals 15 residues. Deletions cut 5 bases from V and 3 bases from J, with 14 bases between. Study results and caveats: Earlier analysis found most TCR beta V segments productive about 87% or about 30% of the time.

A remark on this clone: No antigen is known for it.

What was sequenced was PBMCs. The chain joins TRBV7-8 to TRBJ2-1; perhaps TRBD1 as D (7 bases). This TCR came from a man aged 60 to 75 in good health and CMV-seropositive. CDR3 sequence (DNA): TGTGCCAGCAGCGGAGGGACAGAACTCTACAATGAGCAGTTCTTC. Translated, it gives CASSGGTELYNEQFF. Combining the CDR3 with reference TRBV7-8 and TRBJ2-1 gives the whole variable domain GAGVSQSPRYKVAKRGQDVALRCDPISGHVSLFWYQQALGQGPEFLTYFQNEAQLDKSGLPSDRFFAERPEGSVSTLKIQRTQQEDSAVYLCASSGGTELYNEQFFGPGTRLTVL.